A single sample is the source of the 5 T cell receptor beta chains below, sequenced in a study of cytomegalovirus exposure and HLA in healthy donors. Researchers ran the PCR with 60 Vbeta and 13 Jbeta primers. The table came from immunoSEQ multiplex PCR; TCRdb's copy has only in-frame clones and leaves some out. The sample has about 130,000 clones, about 71% seen once. The specimen sequenced was PBMCs. The receptor source for this set is a woman aged 55-70 years in good health and CMV-seropositive.

This chain connects TRBV5-4 to TRBJ2-1, with 9 bases aligning to TRBD2. CDR3 length: 16 residues. After removal of 4 bases from V and 7 bases from J, the junction contained 12 bases not matched to a gene. Germline V gives CDR1 SGHNT, CDR2 YYREEE (reference sequence). CDR3 nucleotides: TGTGCCAGCAGCCCCATGGCGGGGGGGCCTGGTAATGAGCAGTTCTTC. As protein: CASSPMAGGPGNEQFF.

A note on this clone: One junction end disagrees with the germline gene, perhaps due to a read error. CDR3 amino acids: CASGLGTGTVAFF. DNA of the CDR3: TGTGCTAGTGGTTTGGGGACAGGGACTGTAGCTTTCTTT. The chain combines TRBV12-5 with TRBJ1-1, with 8 bases fitting TRBD1. Per the germline V gene, CDR1 is LGHNT and CDR2 is FRNRAP. The CDR3 runs to 13 residues.

The chain employs TRBV5-1 and TRBJ2-5; TRBD2 matches at 9 bases. The better agreement between TRBJ2-7 and the DNA end casts doubt on the J call. Germline V gives CDR1 SGHRS, CDR2 YFSETQ. CDR3 length: 13 amino acids. CDR3 nucleotides: TGCGCCAGCAGTTCTAGCGGGGCCTACGAGCAGTACTTC. Translated, it gives CASSSSGAYEQYF.

About this clone: The junction departs from germline at one end; a sequencing error may be responsible. The genes are TRBV9 and TRBJ2-1; 7 bases are shared with TRBD2. The CDR3 is 16 residues long. Germline V gives CDR1 SGDLS, CDR2 YYNGEE. In nucleotides, the CDR3 is TGTGCCAGCAGCGTACGGGCTAGCGGCTCCCACAATGAGCAGTTCTTC. It codes for CASSVRASGSHNEQFF.

The V gene is TRBV28, the J gene TRBJ1-4, with D unresolved. Germline V gene data show CDR1 as MDHEN and CDR2 as SYDVKM. Trimming took 6 bases from V and 8 from J, leaving 10 bases between them. The CDR3 length is 12 residues. The CDR3 sequence: CASSTFEEKLFF. The DNA of the CDR3 is TGTGCCAGCAGCACCTTTGAGGAAAAACTGTTTTTT.